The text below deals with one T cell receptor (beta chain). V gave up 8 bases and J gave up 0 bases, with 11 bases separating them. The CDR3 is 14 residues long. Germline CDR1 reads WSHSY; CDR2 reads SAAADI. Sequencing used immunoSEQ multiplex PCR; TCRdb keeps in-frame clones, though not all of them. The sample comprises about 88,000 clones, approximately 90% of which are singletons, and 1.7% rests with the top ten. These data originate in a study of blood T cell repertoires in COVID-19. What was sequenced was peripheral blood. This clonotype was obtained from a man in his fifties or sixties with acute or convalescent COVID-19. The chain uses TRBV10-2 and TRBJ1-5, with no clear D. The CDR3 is CASQGGYSNQPQHF. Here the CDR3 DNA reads TGCGCCAGCCAAGGAGGATATAGCAATCAGCCCCAGCATTTT.